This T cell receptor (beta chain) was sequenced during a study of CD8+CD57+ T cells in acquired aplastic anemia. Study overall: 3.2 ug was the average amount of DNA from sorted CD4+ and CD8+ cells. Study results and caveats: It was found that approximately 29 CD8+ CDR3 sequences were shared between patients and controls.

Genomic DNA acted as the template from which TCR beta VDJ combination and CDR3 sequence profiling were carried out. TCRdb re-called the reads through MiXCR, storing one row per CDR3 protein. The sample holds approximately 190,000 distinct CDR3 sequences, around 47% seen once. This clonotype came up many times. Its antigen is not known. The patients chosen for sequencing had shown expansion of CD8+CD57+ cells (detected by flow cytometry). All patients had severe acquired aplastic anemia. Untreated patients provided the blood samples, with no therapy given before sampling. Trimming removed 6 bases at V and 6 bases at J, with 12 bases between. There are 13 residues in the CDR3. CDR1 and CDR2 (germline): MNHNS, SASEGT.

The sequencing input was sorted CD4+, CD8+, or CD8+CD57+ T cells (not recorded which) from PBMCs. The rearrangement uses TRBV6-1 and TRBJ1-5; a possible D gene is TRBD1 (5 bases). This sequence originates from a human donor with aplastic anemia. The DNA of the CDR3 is TGTGCCAGCAGCCTACGGGGCGTTCAGCCCCAGCATTTT. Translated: CASSLRGVQPQHF.